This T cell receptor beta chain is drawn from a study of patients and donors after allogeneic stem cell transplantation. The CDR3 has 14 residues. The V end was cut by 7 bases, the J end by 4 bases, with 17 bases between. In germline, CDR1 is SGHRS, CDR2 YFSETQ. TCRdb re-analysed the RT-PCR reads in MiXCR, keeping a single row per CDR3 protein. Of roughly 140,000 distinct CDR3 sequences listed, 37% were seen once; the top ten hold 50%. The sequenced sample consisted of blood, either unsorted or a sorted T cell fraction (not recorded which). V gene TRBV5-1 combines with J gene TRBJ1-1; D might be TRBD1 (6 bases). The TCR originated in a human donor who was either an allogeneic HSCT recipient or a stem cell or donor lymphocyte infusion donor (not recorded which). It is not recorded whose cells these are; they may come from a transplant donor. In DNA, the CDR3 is TGCGCCAGCGGCCTACGGGACATCGGCACTGAAGCTTTCTTT. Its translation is CASGLRDIGTEAFF.